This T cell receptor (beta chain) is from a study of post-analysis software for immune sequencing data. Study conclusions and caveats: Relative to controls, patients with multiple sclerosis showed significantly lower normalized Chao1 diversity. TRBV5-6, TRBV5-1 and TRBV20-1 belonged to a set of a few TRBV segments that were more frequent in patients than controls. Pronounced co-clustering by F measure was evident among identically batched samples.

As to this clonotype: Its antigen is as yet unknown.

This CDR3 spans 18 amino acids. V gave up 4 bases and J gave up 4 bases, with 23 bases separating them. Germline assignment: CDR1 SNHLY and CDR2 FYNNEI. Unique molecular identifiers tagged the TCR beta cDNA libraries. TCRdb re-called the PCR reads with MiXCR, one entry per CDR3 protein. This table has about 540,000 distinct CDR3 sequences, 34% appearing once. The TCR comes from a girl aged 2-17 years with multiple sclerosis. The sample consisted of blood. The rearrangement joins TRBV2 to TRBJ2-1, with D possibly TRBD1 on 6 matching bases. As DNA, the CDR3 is TGTGCCAGCAGTGTTTCTGTGTGGGGCAGGGGTGGTTACAATGAGCAGTTCTTC. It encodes CASSVSVWGRGGYNEQFF.